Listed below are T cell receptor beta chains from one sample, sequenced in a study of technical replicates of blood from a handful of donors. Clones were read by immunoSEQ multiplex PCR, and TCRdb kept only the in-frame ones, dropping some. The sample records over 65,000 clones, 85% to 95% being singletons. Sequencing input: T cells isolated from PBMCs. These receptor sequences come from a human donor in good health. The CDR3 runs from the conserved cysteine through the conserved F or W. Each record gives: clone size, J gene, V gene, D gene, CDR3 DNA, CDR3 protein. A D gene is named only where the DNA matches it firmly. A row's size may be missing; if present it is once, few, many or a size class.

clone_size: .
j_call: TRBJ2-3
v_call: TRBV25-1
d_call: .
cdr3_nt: TGTGCCAGCAGTCGCTCGTCAGTAAGCACAGATACGCAGTATTTT
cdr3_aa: CASSRSSVSTDTQYF

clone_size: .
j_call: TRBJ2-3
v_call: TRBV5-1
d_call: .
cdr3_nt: TGCGCCAGCAGCCACTTAGGTCCAGGGAGCACAGATACGCAGTATTTT
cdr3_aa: CASSHLGPGSTDTQYF

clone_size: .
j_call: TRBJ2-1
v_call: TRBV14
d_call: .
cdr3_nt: TGTGCCAGCAGCCAATTTGAGGGCAGTTCCTACAATGAGCAGTTCTTC
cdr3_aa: CASSQFEGSSYNEQFF

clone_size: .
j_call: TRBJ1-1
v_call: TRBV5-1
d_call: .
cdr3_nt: TGCGCCAGCAGCCAAGGGGCCGTTAACACTGAAGCTTTCTTT
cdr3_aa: CASSQGAVNTEAFF

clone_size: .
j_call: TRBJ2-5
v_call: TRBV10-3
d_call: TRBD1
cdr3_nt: TGTGCCATCAGTAAGGGACAGGAGGAGACCCAGTACTTC
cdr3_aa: CAISKGQEETQYF

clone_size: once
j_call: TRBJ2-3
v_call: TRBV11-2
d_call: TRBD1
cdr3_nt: TGTGCCAGCAGCCCAACTCTTGACAGGGGCCTTTGGGAGCAGTATTTT
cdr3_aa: CASSPTLDRGLWEQYF

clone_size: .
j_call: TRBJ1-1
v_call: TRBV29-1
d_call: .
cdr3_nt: TGCAGCGTTGAAGGAGGGAACACTGAAGCTTTCTTT
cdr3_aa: CSVEGGNTEAFF

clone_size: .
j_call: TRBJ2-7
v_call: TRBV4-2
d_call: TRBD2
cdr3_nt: TGTGCCAGCAGCCCTAGCGGACCAACCTACGAGCAGTACTTC
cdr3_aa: CASSPSGPTYEQYF

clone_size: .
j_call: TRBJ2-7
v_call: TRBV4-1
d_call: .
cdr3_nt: TGCGCCAGCAGCCACCTAAGTCCCGGAGGTGGCTACGAGCAGTACTTC
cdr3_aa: CASSHLSPGGGYEQYF

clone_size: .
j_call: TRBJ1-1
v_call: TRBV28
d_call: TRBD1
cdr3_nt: TGTGCCAGCAGTTTGACTCAGGGGGTGGGGACTGAAGCTTTCTTT
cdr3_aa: CASSLTQGVGTEAFF

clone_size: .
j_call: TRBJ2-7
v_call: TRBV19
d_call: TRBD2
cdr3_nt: TGTGCCAGTAGTACCGGACTAGCGGGAGTGTTCTACGAGCAGTACTTC
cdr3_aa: CASSTGLAGVFYEQYF

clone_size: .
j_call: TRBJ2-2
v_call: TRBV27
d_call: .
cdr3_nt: TGTGCCAGCAGTTTCAGGGCGGCCGGGGAGCTGTTTTTT
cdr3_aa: CASSFRAAGELFF

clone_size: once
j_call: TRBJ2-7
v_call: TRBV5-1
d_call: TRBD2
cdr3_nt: TGCGCCAGCAGCTTATTTAGCGGGGCCTACGAGCAGTACTTC
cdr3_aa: CASSLFSGAYEQYF

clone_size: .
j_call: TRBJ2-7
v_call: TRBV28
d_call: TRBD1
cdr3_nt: TGTGCCAGCAGTTTTGCCCTCTCTTTCGGGACAGTGAACCGAAGCTCCTACGAGCAGTACTTC
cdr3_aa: CASSFALSFGTVNRSSYEQYF

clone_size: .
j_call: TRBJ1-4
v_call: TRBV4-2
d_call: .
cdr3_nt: TGTGCCAGCAGCCAAGATCGCGGGGGTGCTAATGAAAAACTGTTTTTT
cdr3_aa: CASSQDRGGANEKLFF

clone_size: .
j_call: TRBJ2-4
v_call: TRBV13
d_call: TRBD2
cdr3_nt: TGTGCCAGCAGCCCACCCAGGACTAGCGGGACCCTAGCCAAAAACATTCAGTACTTC
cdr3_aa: CASSPPRTSGTLAKNIQYF

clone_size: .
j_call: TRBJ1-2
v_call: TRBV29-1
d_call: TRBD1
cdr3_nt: TGCAGCGTTGAATGGGTGATCGGCAGGGGGAACTATGGCTACACCTTC
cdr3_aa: CSVEWVIGRGNYGYTF

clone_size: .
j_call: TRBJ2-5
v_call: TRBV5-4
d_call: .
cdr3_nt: TGTGCCAGCAGCTTGCCCCTAGCCCAAGAGACCCAGTACTTC
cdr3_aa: CASSLPLAQETQYF

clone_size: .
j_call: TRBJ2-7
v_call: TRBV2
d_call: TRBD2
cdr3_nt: TGTGCCAGCAGCGACCTTAGCGGGGGGGCGTACGAGCAGTACTTC
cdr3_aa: CASSDLSGGAYEQYF

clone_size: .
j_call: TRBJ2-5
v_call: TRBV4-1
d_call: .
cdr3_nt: TGCGCCAGCAGCCAAATAGGACTGGTTAAAGAGACCCAGTACTTC
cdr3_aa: CASSQIGLVKETQYF

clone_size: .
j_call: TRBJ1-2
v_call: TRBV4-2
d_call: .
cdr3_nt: TGTGCCACCCGACGGGACTCTACGTCCAGCTACACCTTC
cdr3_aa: CATRRDSTSSYTF

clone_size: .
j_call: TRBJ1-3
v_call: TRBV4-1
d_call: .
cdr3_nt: TGCGCCAGCAGCCAATTCCCCATCTCTGGAAACACCATATATTTT
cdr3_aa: CASSQFPISGNTIYF

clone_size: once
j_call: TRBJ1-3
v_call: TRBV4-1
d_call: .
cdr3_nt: TGCGCCAGCAGCCTGGTAACACCGGGGATTTACTCTGGAAACACCATATATTTT
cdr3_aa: CASSLVTPGIYSGNTIYF

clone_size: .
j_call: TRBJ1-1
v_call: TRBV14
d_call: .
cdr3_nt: TGTGCCAGCAGCCATTCCTGGGGGGTCACTGAAGCTTTCTTT
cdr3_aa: CASSHSWGVTEAFF

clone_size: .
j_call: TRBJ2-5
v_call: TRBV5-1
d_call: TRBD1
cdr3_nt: TGCGCCAGCAGCTCGGGGACAGACCAAGAGACCCAGTACTTC
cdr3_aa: CASSSGTDQETQYF

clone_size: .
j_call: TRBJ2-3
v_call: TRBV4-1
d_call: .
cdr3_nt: TGCGCCAGCAGCCAAGATCGACGGACCAATAGCGAGTATTTT
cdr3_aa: CASSQDRRTNSEYF

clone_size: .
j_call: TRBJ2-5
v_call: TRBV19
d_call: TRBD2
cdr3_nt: TGTGCCAGTAGTATATTTAGGATAGGGACTAGTCCAGAGACCCAGTACTTC
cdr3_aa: CASSIFRIGTSPETQYF

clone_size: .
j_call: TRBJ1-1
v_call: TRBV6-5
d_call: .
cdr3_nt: TGTGCCAGCAGTTACGGGGCATCTAACACTGAAGCTTTCTTT
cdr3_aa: CASSYGASNTEAFF